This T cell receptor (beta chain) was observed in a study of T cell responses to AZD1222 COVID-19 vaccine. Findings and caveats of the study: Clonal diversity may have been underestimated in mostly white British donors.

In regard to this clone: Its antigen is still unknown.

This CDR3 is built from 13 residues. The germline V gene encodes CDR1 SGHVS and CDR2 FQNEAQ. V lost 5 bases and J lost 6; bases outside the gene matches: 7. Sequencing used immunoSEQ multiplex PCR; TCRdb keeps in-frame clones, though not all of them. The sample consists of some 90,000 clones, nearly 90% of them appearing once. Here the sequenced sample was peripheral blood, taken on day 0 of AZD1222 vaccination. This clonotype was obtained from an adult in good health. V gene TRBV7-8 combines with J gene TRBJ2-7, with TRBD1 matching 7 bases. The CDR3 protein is CASSGQTGIEQYF. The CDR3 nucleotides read TGTGCCAGCAGCGGACAGACAGGGATCGAGCAGTACTTC.